This TCR beta chain was found in a study of T cell responses to AZD1222 COVID-19 vaccine. Broader study findings: Spike-specific TCRs gained breadth and depth after people received two AZD1222 doses.

Germline V gives CDR1 LNHDA, CDR2 SQIVND (reference sequence). The CDR3 has 14 residues. V trimming: 7 bases; J trimming: 1 base; junction bases outside the gene matches: 6. Sequencing used immunoSEQ multiplex PCR; TCRdb keeps in-frame clones, though not all of them. The sample includes tens of thousands of clones, roughly 88% of them seen just once. With regard to this clone: Antigen specificity is unknown.

This clonotype originated in an adult who received the AZD1222 COVID-19 vaccine. The chain has TRBV19 and TRBJ1-1, with TRBD1 identical over 7 bases. The sample was peripheral blood, taken 28 days after the second AZD1222 dose. The CDR3 nucleotides are TGTGCCAGTACTACGACAGGGTCGAACACTGAAGCTTTCTTT. It yields the protein CASTTTGSNTEAFF.